The 18 T cell receptor beta chains below were found in one sample sequenced in a study of circulating CD8 cells and anti-PD-1 response in melanoma. TCR libraries were prepared from around 14 ng of total RNA with the QIAseq Immune Repertoire TCR panel. TCRdb re-derived calls from the reads in MiXCR, one entry per CDR3 protein. In the table there are approximately 1,200 distinct CDR3 sequences, about 6.3% of which are singletons. Four subsets defined by PD-1 and/or TIGIT were sorted from live CD3+CD8+TCRalphabeta+ cells. The sample was CD8+ T cells from PBMCs, taken at baseline or after one month of anti-PD-1 therapy (not recorded which). The receptor source for this set is a human donor with melanoma.

In this sample, this clonotype is medium-sized. The rearrangement links TRBV12-3 or TRBV12-4 to TRBJ2-7; 7 nucleotides align to TRBD1. The ends lost 5 bases at V and 3 bases at J; junction bases unmatched: 4. This CDR3 region has 13 residues. Written as DNA, the CDR3 is TGTGCCAGCAGTCCGGGACAGAGCTACGAGCAGTACTTC. This translates into CASSPGQSYEQYF.

Sample share makes this clonotype medium-sized. The chain is built from TRBV24-1 and TRBJ2-1; 9 nucleotides match TRBD1. Germline CDR1 KGHDR, CDR2 SFDVKD. The J segment lost 10 bases and the V segment lost 4 bases, leaving 25 bases of the junction unmatched. The CDR3 spans 20 residues. CDR3 bases: TGTGCCACCAGTGACCCCCTCGGGGGACAGGGACATGGTGGACGAGGAGAGCAGTTCTTC. It translates to CATSDPLGGQGHGGRGEQFF.

Relative to its sample, this clonotype is medium-sized. The genes are TRBV9 and TRBJ1-2; unclear D gene. With 0 bases removed from V and 7 bases from J, the gap between germline ends came to 13 bases. The CDR3 is 14 amino acids. CDR1 and CDR2 from the germline V gene are SGDLS and YYNGEE. CDR3 coding DNA: TGTGCCAGCAGCGTAGGGTCTGGGGTGACTGGCTACACCTTC. This encodes CASSVGSGVTGYTF.

This clonotype is medium-sized by share. The chain is built from TRBV2 and TRBJ2-7; D possibly corresponds to TRBD2 (6 bases). V lost 1 base to trimming and J lost 2 bases, with 12 bases between them. Germline V gene sequence: CDR1 SNHLY, CDR2 FYNNEI. The CDR3 extends over 15 amino acids. CDR3 DNA: TGTGCCAGCAGTGAAGGGGACTCCCAAACCTACGAGCAGTACTTC. Protein: CASSEGDSQTYEQYF.

Relative to its sample, this clonotype is medium-sized. The chain carries TRBV7-2 and TRBJ1-5, with D tentatively TRBD1 (5 bases). With 2 bases removed from V and 7 bases from J, the gap between germline ends came to 15 bases. Germline V lookup: CDR1 SGHTA, CDR2 FQGNSA. This CDR3 contains 15 residues. The CDR3 sequence: CASSLSDSQTQPQHF. The CDR3 DNA sequence: TGTGCCAGCAGCTTATCTGACAGCCAGACGCAGCCCCAGCATTTT.

This clonotype is classed as medium-sized. The DNA for the CDR3 is TGTGCCAGATTTGGACAGTCCTACGAGCAGTACTTC. Translated: CARFGQSYEQYF. The chain combines TRBV5-4 with TRBJ2-7, with TRBD1 as a possible D gene (6 bases). This CDR3 comprises 12 residues. Per germline, CDR1 SGHNT and CDR2 YYREEE (reference sequence). Trimming pared 8 bases from V and 1 base from J, leaving 10 bases between. Drawing the rest from reference TRBV5-4 and TRBJ2-7, the complete variable domain is ETGVTQSPTHLIKTRGQQVTLRCSSQSGHNTVSWYQQALGQGPQFIFQYYREEENGRGNFPPRFSGLQFPNYSSELNVNALELDDSALYLCARFGQSYEQYFGPGTRLTVT.

This clonotype showed up just a few times. The chain carries TRBV19 and TRBJ1-1, with unresolved D. Germline V gene sequence: CDR1 LNHDA, CDR2 SQIVND (reference sequence). V was pared by 6 bases and J by 1 base, with 9 bases between. The CDR3 extends over 13 amino acids. This CDR3 is CASSPNTNTEAFF. CDR3 in DNA: TGTGCCAGTAGCCCGAATACGAACACTGAAGCTTTCTTT.

This clonotype qualifies as medium-sized. The chain's CDR3 is CASSSGQYDNEQFF. The CDR3 DNA reads as TGTGCCAGCAGTAGCGGGCAGTACGACAATGAGCAGTTCTTC. The chain carries TRBV28 and TRBJ2-1; maybe TRBD2 (6 bases). Germline V CDR1 and CDR2: MDHEN, SYDVKM. Deletions cut 5 bases from V and 5 bases from J, with 13 bases between. The CDR3 is 14 amino acids.

By share of the sample, this clonotype is medium-sized. The V call is TRBV5-4, the J call TRBJ2-1, with 7 bases identical to TRBD2. The CDR3 sequence is 13 residues long. Germline loops: CDR1 SGHNT, CDR2 YYREEE (reference sequence). V lost 7 bases to trimming and J lost 2 bases; unmatched junction nucleotides: 3. In nucleotides, the CDR3 is TGTGCCAGCGGGCTAGCGGCCTACAATGAGCAGTTCTTC. Protein sequence: CASGLAAYNEQFF.

The sample holds a few counts of this clonotype. One base away lies a much larger clone, so this may be a sequencing read error. Lacking the conserved final phenylalanine or tryptophan, this CDR3 likely reflects a read error. This sequence joins TRBV7-3 and TRBJ2-3; D remains ambiguous. V was shortened by 5 bases and J by 6 bases, with 12 bases between the two germline ends. Germline lookup yields CDR1 SGHTA and CDR2 FQGTGA. The CDR3 runs to 13 residues. The CDR3 here is CASSPTHWDTQYL. In DNA form, the CDR3 reads TGTGCCAGCAGCCCGACGCACTGGGATACGCAGTATTTA.

Concerning this clonotype: This may be a read error, as it is one base from a much larger clone. The rearrangement uses TRBV20-1 and TRBJ2-7; the match to TRBD1 covers 7 bases. The CDR3 is 15 residues long. In germline, CDR1 is DFQATT, CDR2 SNEGSKA (reference sequence). The CDR3 coding sequence is TGCAGTGCTAGGGACCGGGACAGTAGCTCCCACGAGCAGTACTTC. Translated, it gives CSARDRDSSSHEQYF.

The V and J genes are TRBV28 and TRBJ2-7; D call uncertain. In germline, CDR1 is MDHEN, CDR2 SYDVKM. The CDR3 length is 14 residues. Trimming stripped 7 bases from V and 1 base from J, with 14 bases between. In DNA, the CDR3 is TGTGCCAGCAACTCAAATCCCGGATCCTACGAGCAGTACTTC. Encoded protein: CASNSNPGSYEQYF. The whole variable domain, filled in from reference TRBV28 and TRBJ2-7, reads DVKVTQSSRYLVKRTGEKVFLECVQDMDHENMFWYRQDPGLGLRLIYFSYDVKMKEKGDIPEGYSVSREKKERFSLILESASTNQTSMYLCASNSNPGSYEQYFGPGTRLTVT.

By share, this clonotype counts as medium-sized. The V gene is TRBV21-1, the J gene TRBJ2-7. TRBV21-1 has pseudogene status. The CDR3 covers 11 residues. CDR3 amino acids: CASSEDSSQYF. Here the CDR3 DNA reads TGTGCCAGCAGCGAAGACAGTTCGCAGTACTTC.

This clonotype ranks as medium-sized. This chain connects TRBV6-6 to TRBJ2-3; 7 bases match TRBD2. CDR1 is MNHNY, CDR2 SVGAGI, per germline (reference sequence). This CDR3 region has 15 residues. V lost 1 base to trimming and J lost 1 base; unmatched junction nucleotides: 2. The CDR3 is CASSYFRGGTDTQYF. The CDR3, as DNA: TGTGCCAGCAGTTACTTCCGGGGGGGCACAGATACGCAGTATTTT.

This clonotype is termed medium-sized (0.01 to 0.1%). The CDR3 coding sequence is TGTGCCAGCATCCGGACAGGGGGCGTCGGCAATCAGCCCCAGCATTTT. Amino acid sequence: CASIRTGGVGNQPQHF. The J gene is TRBJ1-5, the V gene TRBV7-3, with TRBD1 matching over 11 bases. The CDR3 contains 16 residues. J lost 2 bases, V lost 7 bases, and 7 bases had no gene match. Germline V CDR1 and CDR2: SGHTA, FQGTGA.

This clonotype was seen more than once but under ten times. The V and J genes are TRBV9 and TRBJ2-7, with 8 positions matching TRBD2. CDR1 and CDR2 from the germline V gene are SGDLS and YYNGEE. CDR3 length: 15 amino acids. J was trimmed by 6 bases and V by 4 bases; bases with no gene match: 12. CDR3 in DNA: TGTGCCAGCAGCCCATCCGGGACTAGTTCGACCGAGCAGTACTTC. Its translation is CASSPSGTSSTEQYF.

This clonotype is judged medium-sized. This chain links TRBV7-2 with TRBJ2-6; a possible D gene is TRBD1 (6 bases). The CDR3 is 19 residues long. CDR1 and CDR2 from the germline V gene are SGHTA and FQGNSA. The V gene lost 1 base and the J gene lost 0 bases, with 16 bases spanning the gap. The CDR3 DNA reads as TGTGCCAGCAGCTTAGTTTGGGGGCGGATACGCTCTGGGGCCAACGTCCTGACTTTC. Translated: CASSLVWGRIRSGANVLTF.

On this clonotype itself: A much larger clone differs from this one at a single base, so this may be a read error. This chain uses TRBV9 with TRBJ2-5; tentative D call: TRBD1 (6 bases). V was trimmed by 7 bases and J by 1 base, leaving 17 bases between them. The CDR3 spans 15 residues. Germline values: CDR1 SGDLS, CDR2 YYNGEE. CDR3 coding DNA: TGTGCCAGCGGCTCGACAGGAGCCACCCAAGAGACCCAGTACTTC. This gives the protein CASGSTGATQETQYF. The entire variable domain, with the rest obtained from reference TRBV9 and TRBJ2-5, is as follows: DSGVTQTPKHLITATGQRVTLRCSPRSGDLSVYWYQQSLDQGLQFLIQYYNGEERAKGNILERFSAQQFPDLHSELNLSSLELGDSALYFCASGSTGATQETQYFGPGTRLLVL.